The 14 T cell receptor beta chains in this list originate from one sample, sequenced in a study of T cells in Graves' hyperthyroidism and ophthalmopathy. TCR beta CDR3 regions were amplified from RNA. RT-PCR in the first round (using the HTBI primer set) targeted the TCR CDR3. TCRdb re-called the multiplex PCR reads with MiXCR, one entry per CDR3 protein. The sample records approximately 870,000 distinct CDR3 sequences, over 35% being singletons. Sequenced material: blood. The source is a man aged 18 to 30 with Graves' hyperthyroidism.

CDR3 region: CASRGTGLDGANVLTF. CDR3 sequence (DNA): TGTGCCAGTAGGGGTACAGGTCTTGATGGGGCCAACGTCCTGACTTTC. The rearrangement links TRBV19 to TRBJ2-6; D possibly corresponds to TRBD1 (5 bases). This CDR3 comprises 16 residues. The V and J ends lost 6 bases and 3 bases respectively, with 15 bases between them. Germline values: CDR1 LNHDA, CDR2 SQIVND (reference sequence).

The chain couples TRBV25-1 to TRBJ2-7; TRBD1 matches 11 bases. Trimming cost V 6 bases and J 2 bases; bases outside gene matches: 12. CDR3 length: 17 residues. Germline values: CDR1 MGHDK, CDR2 SYGVNS. CDR3 DNA sequence: TGTGCCAGCAGCCAAGGACAGGGGGCCTTTGCCCCCTACGAGCAGTACTTC. Translating gives CASSQGQGAFAPYEQYF.

This chain links TRBV5-1 with TRBJ1-1; D unclear. Trimming took 4 bases from V and 0 from J, leaving 16 bases between them. The length of the CDR3 is 16 residues. Per germline, CDR1 SGHRS and CDR2 YFSETQ. DNA of the CDR3: TGCGCCAGCAGCGACCGACATGGTGGCATGAACACTGAAGCTTTCTTT. It codes for CASSDRHGGMNTEAFF.

This clonotype came up a few times. The chain uses TRBV7-9 and TRBJ2-2, with D perhaps TRBD1 (5 bases). The CDR3 covers 16 residues. Germline V lookup: CDR1 SEHNR, CDR2 FQNEAQ (reference sequence). V was trimmed by 5 bases and J by 0 bases, leaving 13 bases between them. The DNA for the CDR3 is TGTGCCAGCAGCCCGCTAGACAGTCCGAACACCGGGGAGCTGTTTTTT. The encoded protein is CASSPLDSPNTGELFF.

V is TRBV10-3 and J is TRBJ2-3; 7 bases line up with TRBD2. The CDR3 totals 14 residues. Germline lookup yields CDR1 ENHRY and CDR2 SYGVKD. V dropped 10 bases and J dropped 2; count of bases not matched to a gene: 9. The CDR3 spells CATNQRGNTDTQYF. CDR3 DNA: TGTGCCACCAATCAGCGGGGAAACACAGATACGCAGTATTTT.

A note on this clonotype: No conserved phenylalanine or tryptophan is present at the end of the CDR3, so a read error is the likely explanation. The rearrangement uses TRBV12-3 or TRBV12-4 and TRBJ1-1; 7 bases align to TRBD1. The ends lost 8 bases at V and 5 bases at J; junction bases unmatched: 8. There are 13 residues in the CDR3. CDR3 sequence (DNA): TGTGCCAGCGCTGTTGGGACAGTTACTGAAGCTTTCTGT. This encodes CASAVGTVTEAFC.

The chain is built from TRBV9 and TRBJ2-2; no firm D call. The germline V gene encodes CDR1 SGDLS and CDR2 YYNGEE. CDR3 length: 14 amino acids. The V end was cut by 4 bases, the J end by 7 bases, with 14 bases between. As DNA, the CDR3 is TGTGCCAGCAGCCACCTCCAGGCAGGCGGGGAGCTGTTTTTT. Amino acid sequence: CASSHLQAGGELFF. The full variable domain, completed using reference TRBV9 and TRBJ2-2, is DSGVTQTPKHLITATGQRVTLRCSPRSGDLSVYWYQQSLDQGLQFLIQYYNGEERAKGNILERFSAQQFPDLHSELNLSSLELGDSALYFCASSHLQAGGELFFGEGSRLTVL.

This clonotype was seen only a few times. Just one base apart from a much larger clone, this may be a read error. The CDR3 sequence is CASSLEGIGNQPQHF. CDR3 nucleotide sequence: TGTGCCAGCAGCTTAGAAGGGATTGGGAATCAGCCCCAGCATTTT. The J gene is TRBJ1-5, the V gene TRBV7-9; D call uncertain. With 1 base removed from V and 4 bases from J, the gap between germline ends came to 11 bases. Per the germline V gene, CDR1 is SEHNR and CDR2 is FQNEAQ (reference sequence). The CDR3 extends over 15 amino acids. The variable domain in full, with the rest retrieved from reference TRBV7-9 and TRBJ1-5, is DTGVSQNPRHKITKRGQNVTFRCDPISEHNRLYWYRQTLGQGPEFLTYFQNEAQLEKSRLLSDRFSAERPKGSFSTLEIQRTEQGDSAMYLCASSLEGIGNQPQHFGDGTRLSIL.

This clonotype showed up just a few times. The chain is built from TRBV20-1 and TRBJ2-2; possible D gene TRBD1, 5 bases. This CDR3 is built from 16 residues. V dropped 5 bases and J dropped 1 base, with 17 bases sitting between them. In germline, CDR1 is DFQATT, CDR2 SNEGSKA (reference sequence). DNA for the CDR3: TGCAGTGCTGCGCTAGGGCAGGGAAGGAACACCGGGGAGCTGTTTTTT. It translates to CSAALGQGRNTGELFF.

The V gene is TRBV20-1, the J gene TRBJ2-7; 7 nucleotides align to TRBD2. CDR1 is DFQATT, CDR2 SNEGSKA, per germline (reference sequence). CDR3 length: 13 amino acids. V gave up 6 bases and J gave up 3 bases; unmatched junction bases: 8. This CDR3 reads CSAPAGWDYEQYF. For the CDR3, the DNA is TGCAGTGCCCCAGCGGGGTGGGACTACGAGCAGTACTTC.

In regard to this clonotype: The final CDR3 position lacks the conserved phenylalanine or tryptophan, pointing to a likely read error. The DNA is omitted, as the CDR3 cannot be located on it reliably, and the CDR3 follows TCRdb's listing. Here the CDR3 reads CATEDRDD. The V and J genes are TRBV19 and TRBJ2-6; TRBD1, the table's D call, lacks a check against the DNA. CDR1 and CDR2 (germline): LNHDA, SQIVND (reference sequence). With termini counted, the CDR3 has 8 amino acids.

The rearrangement joins TRBV14 to TRBJ1-1, with 8 bases that match TRBD1. The V gene's germline CDR1 is SGHDN and CDR2 FVKESK. The V segment lost 4 bases and the J segment 7 bases; nucleotides outside the gene matches: 8. The CDR3 sequence is 14 residues long. CDR3 nucleotide sequence: TGTGCCAGCAGCCGGGACAGGACGGGGTTTGAAGCTTTCTTT. This gives the protein CASSRDRTGFEAFF.

The chain joins TRBV9 to TRBJ2-5; D unresolved. Per germline, CDR1 SGDLS and CDR2 YYNGEE. The V gene lost 4 bases and the J gene lost 3 bases, with 13 bases spanning the gap. The CDR3 covers 14 residues. The CDR3 reads CASSSLVLEETQYF. DNA of the CDR3: TGTGCCAGCAGCTCACTGGTCCTCGAAGAGACCCAGTACTTC.

The chain links TRBV2 to TRBJ2-5, with 7 bases identical to TRBD2. Germline assignment: CDR1 SNHLY and CDR2 FYNNEI. The length of the CDR3 is 15 residues. In DNA form, the CDR3 reads TGTGCTGGCACTTGGGCGGGAGCCCTACAAGAGACCCAGTACTTC. It specifies CAGTWAGALQETQYF.